This T cell receptor beta chain was sequenced for a study of T cell responses to AZD1222 COVID-19 vaccine. Analyses pooled second doses at about 4 or about 12 weeks. The CDR3 contains 15 residues. Germline assignment: CDR1 MNHEY and CDR2 SVGAGI. The J segment lost 5 bases and the V segment lost 0 bases, leaving 6 bases of the junction unmatched. Data came from immunoSEQ multiplex PCR; TCRdb stores just in-frame clones and leaves some out. This table has 70,000 to 95,000 clones, more than 70% appearing once. The material sequenced was peripheral blood, taken 28 days after the second AZD1222 dose. The chain uses TRBV6-5 and TRBJ1-1; 7 bases fit TRBD1. This TCR came from an adult who received the AZD1222 COVID-19 vaccine. The CDR3 bases are TGTGCCAGCAGTTACTCTAACAGGGGTCAGACTGAAGCTTTCTTT. Its protein product is CASSYSNRGQTEAFF.